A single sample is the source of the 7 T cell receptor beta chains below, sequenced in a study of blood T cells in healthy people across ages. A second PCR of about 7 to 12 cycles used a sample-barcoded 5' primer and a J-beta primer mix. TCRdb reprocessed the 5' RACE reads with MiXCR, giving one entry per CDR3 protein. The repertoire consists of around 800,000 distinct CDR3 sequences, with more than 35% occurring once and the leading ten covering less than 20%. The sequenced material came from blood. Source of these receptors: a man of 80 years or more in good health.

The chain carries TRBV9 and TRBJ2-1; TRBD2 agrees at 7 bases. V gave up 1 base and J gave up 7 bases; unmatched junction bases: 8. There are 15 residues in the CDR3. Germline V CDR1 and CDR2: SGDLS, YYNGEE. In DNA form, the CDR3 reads TGTGCCAGCAGCGTACGGGCGGGCGGGAGAAATGAGCAGTTCTTC. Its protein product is CASSVRAGGRNEQFF.

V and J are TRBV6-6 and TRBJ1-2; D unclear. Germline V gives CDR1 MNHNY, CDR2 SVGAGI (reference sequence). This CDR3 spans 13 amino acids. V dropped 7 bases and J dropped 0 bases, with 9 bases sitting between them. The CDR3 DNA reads TGTGCCAGCATGGAAAGGGCTAACTATGGCTACACCTTC. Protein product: CASMERANYGYTF.

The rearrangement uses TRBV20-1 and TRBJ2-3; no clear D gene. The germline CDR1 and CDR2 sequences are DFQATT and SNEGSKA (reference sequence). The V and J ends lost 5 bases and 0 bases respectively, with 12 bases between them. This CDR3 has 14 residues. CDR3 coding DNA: TGCAGTGCTCCTGGCGTAGCTAGCACAGATACGCAGTATTTT. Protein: CSAPGVASTDTQYF.

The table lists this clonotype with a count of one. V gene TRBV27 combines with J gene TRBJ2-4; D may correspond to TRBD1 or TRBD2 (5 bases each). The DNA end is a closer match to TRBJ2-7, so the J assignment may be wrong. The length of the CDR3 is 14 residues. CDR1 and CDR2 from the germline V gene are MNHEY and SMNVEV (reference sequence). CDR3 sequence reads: CASSPYPGPYEQYF. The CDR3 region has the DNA TGTGCCAGCAGTCCCTACCCGGGACCATACGAGCAGTACTTC.

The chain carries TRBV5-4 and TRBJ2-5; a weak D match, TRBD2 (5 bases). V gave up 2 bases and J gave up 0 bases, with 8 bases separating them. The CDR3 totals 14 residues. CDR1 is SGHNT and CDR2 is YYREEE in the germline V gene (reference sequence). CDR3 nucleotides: TGTGCCAGCAGCTTCCCGGGGAACCAAGAGACCCAGTACTTC. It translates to CASSFPGNQETQYF.

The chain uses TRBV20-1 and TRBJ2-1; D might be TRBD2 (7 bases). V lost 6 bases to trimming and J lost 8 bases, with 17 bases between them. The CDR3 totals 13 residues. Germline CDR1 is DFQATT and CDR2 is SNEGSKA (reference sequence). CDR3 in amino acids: CSARGGSAHEQFF. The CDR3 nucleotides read TGCAGTGCCAGGGGCGGGAGTGCGCATGAGCAGTTCTTC.

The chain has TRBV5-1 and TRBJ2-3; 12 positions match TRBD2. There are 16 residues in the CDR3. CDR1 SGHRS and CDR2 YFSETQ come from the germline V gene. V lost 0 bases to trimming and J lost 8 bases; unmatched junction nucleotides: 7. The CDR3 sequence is CASSLATTSGSSTQYF. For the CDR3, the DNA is TGCGCCAGCAGCTTGGCAACGACTAGCGGGAGTTCTACGCAGTATTTT.